Listed below are T cell receptor beta chains from one sample, sequenced in a study of OX40 agonist ivuxolimab in advanced cancers. Libraries were prepared by immunoSEQ multiplex PCR; TCRdb keeps only in-frame clonotypes and omits some of them. The repertoire includes roughly 23,000 clones, 83% of them detected once, and around 18% sits in the top ten. The source material was CD4+ or CD8+ T cells sorted from blood, sampled in a trial of the OX40 agonist ivuxolimab. These receptors were obtained from an adult with an advanced solid tumor such as melanoma, head and neck, liver or kidney cancer. Each CDR3 is given without its conserved first and last residue. The D gene is left open where the match is weak. Where a row states a size, it is once, few, many or the class of an expanded clone; other rows omit it.

v_gene | abundance | d_gene | CDR3aa
TRBV6-5 | - | TRBD1 | ASSYSFGTGDGYT
TRBV7-3 | - | TRBD1 | ASSSTGGNEQF
TRBV4-1 | - | TRBD2 | ASSQAGTSGSRYNEQF
TRBV2 | - | - | ASSVGDYSNQPQH
TRBV4-1 | few | - | ASSQVGTEAF
TRBV4-1 | medium-sized | TRBD1 | ASSQEDRVRF
TRBV11-2 | once | TRBD1 | ASEVGTGGHEQY
TRBV4-1 | - | TRBD1 | ASSQEGGLNTEAF
TRBV7-8 | medium-sized | TRBD2 | ASSLEAGGLRREQY
TRBV27 | - | TRBD1 | ASAGTDFYGYT
TRBV4-1 | few | - | ASSFRDNLNTEAF
TRBV7-8 | once | - | ASSSFLRDLSTDTQY
TRBV5-1 | medium-sized | TRBD1 | ASSWDRDSGNTIY
TRBV19 | once | TRBD1 | ASSINRGRTQETQY
TRBV27 | - | TRBD1 | ASSLRPGGDQPQH
TRBV30 | - | TRBD1 | AWSLDNRGRTEAF
TRBV6-1 | - | - | ASRDRGSGTEAF
TRBV28 | once | - | ASSLIRAGELF
TRBV28 | - | - | ASTPGRGPSYEQY
TRBV4-1 | - | - | ASSQRFEQPQH
TRBV15 | - | TRBD2 | ATSRAGTSNEQY
TRBV28 | - | - | ASSLTTNNEQF
TRBV11-2 | - | - | ASSLEPYEQY
TRBV4-2 | - | TRBD2 | ASSQDRGREGGDTQY
TRBV30 | few | TRBD1 | AWSPTDRGNQPQH
TRBV4-1 | few | TRBD2 | ASHHGGAGGANVLT
TRBV19 | - | TRBD1 | ASSIPPTGTGIYQPQH
TRBV5-1 | - | TRBD1 | ASSLTGIEAF
TRBV27 | - | - | ASSLTAMNQPQH
TRBV9 | - | - | ASSVVAVVSSGANVLT
TRBV9 | - | TRBD2 | ASSVGLAEYEQY